This TCR beta chain is drawn from a study of tumor-infiltrating lymphocytes in oesophageal squamous cell carcinoma. This clonotype was detected many times. Relative to the germline gene, one junction end is altered; a read error may explain this. Germline CDR1 is MDHEN and CDR2 is SYDVKM. This CDR3 comprises 13 residues. TCRdb reprocessed the PCR reads with MiXCR, giving one entry per CDR3 protein. The top ten clones hold 6.5% to 8.5% of a sample with 19,000 or so distinct CDR3 sequences, under 40% of them seen once. Sequenced: blood. The chain couples TRBV28 to TRBJ2-5; D is possibly TRBD1 (7 bases). The sequence came from a male donor with esophageal squamous cell carcinoma. The CDR3 sequence is CATTFQGGSPLHF. The CDR3 nucleotides read TGTGCCACCACCTTTCAGGGGGGATCACCCCTCCACTTC.